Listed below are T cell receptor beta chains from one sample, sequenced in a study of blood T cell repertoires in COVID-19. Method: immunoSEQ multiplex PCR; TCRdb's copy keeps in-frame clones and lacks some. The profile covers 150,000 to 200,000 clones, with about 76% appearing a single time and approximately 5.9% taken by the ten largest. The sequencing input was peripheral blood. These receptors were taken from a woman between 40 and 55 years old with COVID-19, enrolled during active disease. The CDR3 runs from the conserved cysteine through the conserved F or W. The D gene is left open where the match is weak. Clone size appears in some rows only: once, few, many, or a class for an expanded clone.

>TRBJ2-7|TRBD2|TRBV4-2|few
TGTGCCAGCAGCCCGGATAGCGGGATCCCCTACGAGCAGTACTTC
CASSPDSGIPYEQYF
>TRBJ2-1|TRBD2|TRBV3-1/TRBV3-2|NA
TGTGCCAGCAGCCAAGAATCCGGGAGGGCCGGAGATGAGCAGTTCTTC
CASSQESGRAGDEQFF
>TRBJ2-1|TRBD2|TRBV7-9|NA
TGTGCCAGCAGCCAGACTAGCGGTGAGCAGTTCTTC
CASSQTSGEQFF
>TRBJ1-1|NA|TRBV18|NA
TGTGCCAGCTCGCCTACTTTGAACACTGAAGCTTTCTTT
CASSPTLNTEAFF
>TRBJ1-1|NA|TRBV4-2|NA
TGTGCCAGCAGCCAAGTTGTAATGTCGGGCAGGGGTTTAAACACTGAAGCTTTCTTT
CASSQVVMSGRGLNTEAFF
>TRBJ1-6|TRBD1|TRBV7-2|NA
TGTGCCAGCACTATAACAGGGGTGCGTTCACCCCTCCACTTT
CASTITGVRSPLHF
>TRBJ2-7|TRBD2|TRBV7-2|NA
TGTGCCAGCAGCTTAGCGGCTAGCGGGAGCTCCTACGAGCAGTACTTC
CASSLAASGSSYEQYF
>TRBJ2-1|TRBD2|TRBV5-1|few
TGCGCCAGCAGCTTGACTAGCGGGGGAAATGAGCAGTTCTTC
CASSLTSGGNEQFF
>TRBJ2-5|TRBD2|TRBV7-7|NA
TGTGCCAGCAGCTTAGGCCGACTAGCGGGGGGCCAAGAGACCCAGTACTTC
CASSLGRLAGGQETQYF
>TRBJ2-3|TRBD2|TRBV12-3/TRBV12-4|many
TGTGCCAGCAGCACTAGCGGGAATACGCAGTATTTT
CASSTSGNTQYF
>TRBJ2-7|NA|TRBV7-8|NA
TGTGCCAGCAGCTCCAGGGTTACCTACGAGCAGTACTTC
CASSSRVTYEQYF
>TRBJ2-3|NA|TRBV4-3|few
TGCGCCAGCAGCCAAGCCGCGGGGGATACGCAGTATTTT
CASSQAAGDTQYF
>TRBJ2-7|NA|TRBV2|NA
TGTGCCAGCAGTGAAGAACAGGGCCCAACCTACGAGCAGTACTTC
CASSEEQGPTYEQYF
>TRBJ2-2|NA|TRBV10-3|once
TGTGCCATCAGTGACGGCGGGGACACCGGGGAGCTGTTTTTT
CAISDGGDTGELFF
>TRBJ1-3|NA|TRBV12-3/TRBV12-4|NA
TGTGCCAGCAGTCCTCAGGGAAACACCATATATTTT
CASSPQGNTIYF
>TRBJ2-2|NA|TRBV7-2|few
TGTGCCAGCAGCTTCGTGTCCGGGGAGCTGTTTTTT
CASSFVSGELFF
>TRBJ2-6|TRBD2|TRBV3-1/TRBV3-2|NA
TGTGCCAGCAGCCAACGGCCACTAGCGGGGTTTTCTGGGGCCAACGTCCTGACTTTC
CASSQRPLAGFSGANVLTF
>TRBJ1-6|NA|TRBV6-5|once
TGTGCCAGCCGACGAGGGGACTCCGGCAATTCACCCCTCCACTTT
CASRRGDSGNSPLHF
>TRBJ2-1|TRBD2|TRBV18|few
TGTGCCAGCTCACCAACCCAAGCGGGAACAGAGGGCAATGAGCAGTTCTTC
CASSPTQAGTEGNEQFF
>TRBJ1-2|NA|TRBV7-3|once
TGTGCCAGCAGCTTAGGGGCCAACCCCCTAGGAGGCTACACCTTC
CASSLGANPLGGYTF
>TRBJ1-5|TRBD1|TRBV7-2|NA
TGTGCCAGCAGCCCGGACAGGGGGAGCAATCAGCCCCAGCATTTT
CASSPDRGSNQPQHF
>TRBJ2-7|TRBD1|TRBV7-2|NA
TGTGCCAGCAGCTTAGAGGGACAGCCTTACTACGAGCAGTACTTC
CASSLEGQPYYEQYF
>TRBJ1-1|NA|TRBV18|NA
TGTGCCAGCTCACCCCTAGGGGAGAACACTGAAGCTTTCTTT
CASSPLGENTEAFF